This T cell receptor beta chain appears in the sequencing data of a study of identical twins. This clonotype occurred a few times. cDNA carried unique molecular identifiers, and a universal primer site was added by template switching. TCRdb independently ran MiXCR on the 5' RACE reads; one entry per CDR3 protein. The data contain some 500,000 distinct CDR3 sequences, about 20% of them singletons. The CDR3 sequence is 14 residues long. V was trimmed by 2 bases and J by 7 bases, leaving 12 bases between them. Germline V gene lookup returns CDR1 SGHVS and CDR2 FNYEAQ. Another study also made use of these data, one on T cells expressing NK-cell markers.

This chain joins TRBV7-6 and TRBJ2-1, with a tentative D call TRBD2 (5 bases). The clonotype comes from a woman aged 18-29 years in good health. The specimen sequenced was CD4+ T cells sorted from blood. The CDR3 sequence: CASSLTGLRNEQFF. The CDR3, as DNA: TGTGCCAGCAGCTTAACTGGACTTAGAAATGAGCAGTTCTTC.